A single sample is the source of the 26 T cell receptor beta chains below, sequenced in a study (dated by TCRdb to the mid-2010s). Libraries were prepared through RT-PCR. Sequencing was performed on an Illumina MiSeq. The public reads were reprocessed in TCRdb via fastp at Q25 and MiXCR, keeping in-frame beta chains. CDR3 protein sequences are deduplicated, and each keeps its most common genes and DNA. For this sample there are more than 550,000 distinct CDR3 sequences; over 12% appear just once. The top ten hold 3.6% of the sample. Sequenced material: memory CD4+ T cells from blood. Receptors originate from a female donor in good health, serving as a healthy control.

This clonotype was observed a handful of times. This chain uses TRBV7-2 with TRBJ2-3; 8 bases match TRBD1. V lost 5 bases to trimming and J lost 4 bases; unmatched junction nucleotides: 8. CDR3 size: 15 residues. CDR1 and CDR2 (germline): SGHTA, FQGNSA. The CDR3, as DNA: TGTGCCAGCAGCCGACAGGGGCGTGACCCAGATACGCAGTATTTT. Translating gives CASSRQGRDPDTQYF. The variable domain in full, completed from reference TRBV7-2 and TRBJ2-3, reads GAGVSQSPSNKVTEKGKDVELRCDPISGHTALYWYRQSLGQGLEFLIYFQGNSAPDKSGLPSDRFSAERTGGSVSTLTIQRTQQEDSAVYLCASSRQGRDPDTQYFGPGTRLTVL.

Only a few counts were recorded for this clonotype. The chain links TRBV6-6 to TRBJ2-5; a possible D gene is TRBD2 (7 bases). CDR1 is MNHNY, CDR2 SVGAGI, per germline (reference sequence). The CDR3 sequence is 14 residues long. Between the trimmed V and J ends, which lost 4 bases and 7 bases, there was a span of 16 bases. Here the CDR3 DNA reads TGTGCCAGCAGTTCCTTTGGGGGAGGGGGGACCCAGTACTTC. Translation gives CASSSFGGGGTQYF.

The chain employs TRBV7-2 and TRBJ1-1, with TRBD1 identical over 8 bases. J was trimmed by 9 bases and V by 5 bases; bases with no gene match: 8. Looked up from germline, CDR1 is SGHTA and CDR2 is FQGNSA. This CDR3 spans 13 amino acids. The CDR3 sequence: CASSPQGALKAFF. CDR3 coding DNA: TGTGCCAGCAGCCCCCAGGGGGCGCTTAAAGCTTTCTTT.

The chain combines TRBV4-3 with TRBJ1-1; D is unresolved. Germline lookup yields CDR1 LGHNA and CDR2 YSLEER. Between the trimmed V and J ends, which lost 0 bases and 3 bases, there was a span of 5 bases. CDR3 length: 13 residues. CDR3 protein: CASSQEVHTEAFF. CDR3 nucleotides: TGCGCCAGCAGCCAAGAGGTCCACACTGAAGCTTTCTTT.

This clonotype came up many times. This chain connects TRBV4-1 to TRBJ2-7, with D possibly TRBD2 on 5 matching bases. The V and J ends lost 0 bases and 3 bases respectively, with 9 bases between them. CDR3 length: 14 amino acids. CDR1 is MGHRA and CDR2 is YSYEKL in the germline V gene. The CDR3 DNA reads as TGCGCCAGCAGCCAAGATACTAGAGACTACGAGCAGTACTTC. This sequence encodes CASSQDTRDYEQYF.

Notes on this clonotype: One base away lies a much larger clone, so this may be a sequencing read error. The chain links TRBV7-7 to TRBJ2-1, with 8 bases that match TRBD2. The CDR3 runs to 14 residues. Germline lookup yields CDR1 SSHAT and CDR2 FNYEAQ (reference sequence). The CDR3 DNA is TGTGCTAGCAGCTCGTCGGGACTAGAGGGAGATAAGTTCTTC. Translated, it gives CASSSSGLEGDKFF.

Here the CDR3 DNA reads TGCAGTGCTAGGGAGAGGGGTGTGGTGCGAATAAATCAGCCCCAGCATTTT. Its translation is CSARERGVVRINQPQHF. The chain is built from TRBV20-1 and TRBJ1-5; tentative D call: TRBD1 (5 bases). Per the germline V gene, CDR1 is DFQATT and CDR2 is SNEGSKA (reference sequence). V was cut by 3 bases and J by 4 bases, with 22 bases left in between. The length of the CDR3 is 17 residues.

This clonotype was found a few times. The chain employs TRBV5-1 and TRBJ2-5, with 10 bases that match TRBD1. Germline CDR1 is SGHRS and CDR2 is YFSETQ. The CDR3 is 16 amino acids. The J segment lost 4 bases and the V segment lost 0 bases, leaving 6 bases of the junction unmatched. The CDR3 sequence: CASSLAGQGSGETQYF. The CDR3 DNA follows: TGCGCCAGCAGCTTGGCGGGACAGGGGTCTGGAGAGACCCAGTACTTC.

This clonotype was seen many times. V is TRBV24-1 and J is TRBJ1-1; D call uncertain. Germline CDR1 and CDR2: KGHDR and SFDVKD. The V end lost 0 bases, the J end lost 3 bases, and 1 base lay between the germline ends. This CDR3 comprises 12 residues. In DNA, the CDR3 is TGTGCCACCAGTGATTTGGACACTGAAGCTTTCTTT. Amino acid sequence: CATSDLDTEAFF.

This clonotype was observed a few times. This rearrangement joins TRBV6-2 or TRBV6-3 to TRBJ2-3, with D tentatively TRBD1 or TRBD2 (6 bases each). Germline assignment: CDR1 MNHEY and CDR2 SVGEGT. This CDR3 is built from 19 residues. V lost 3 bases and J 4 bases, leaving 26 bases between the germline ends. Here the CDR3 DNA reads TGTGCCAGCAGTTATTCGGACAGATTACCGGGAGAGGCCGCAGATACGCAGTATTTT. It yields the protein CASSYSDRLPGEAADTQYF.

In its sample, this clonotype was seen a few times. The chain joins TRBV5-1 to TRBJ2-3, with a tentative D call TRBD2 (5 bases). The CDR3 runs to 16 residues. The germline V gene has CDR1 SGHRS and CDR2 YFSETQ. V shed 3 bases and J shed 0 bases, with 14 bases lying between them. The CDR3: CASSSHGDTSTDTQYF. The CDR3 bases are TGCGCCAGCAGCTCTCACGGGGATACTAGCACAGATACGCAGTATTTT.

Only a few counts were recorded for this clonotype. V is TRBV2 and J is TRBJ2-1; D remains ambiguous. Trimming pared 5 bases from V and 7 bases from J, leaving 6 bases between. Germline V lookup: CDR1 SNHLY, CDR2 FYNNEI. This CDR3 contains 11 residues. CDR3 in DNA: TGTGCCAGCAGTATATGGAATGAGCAGTTCTTC. The encoded protein is CASSIWNEQFF. The complete variable domain, with remaining parts taken from reference TRBV2 and TRBJ2-1, reads EPEVTQTPSHQVTQMGQEVILRCVPISNHLYFYWYRQILGQKVEFLVSFYNNEISEKSEIFDDQFSVERPDGSNFTLKIRSTKLEDSAMYFCASSIWNEQFFGPGTRLTVL.

This clonotype was counted a few times. The chain combines TRBV20-1 with TRBJ1-1; TRBD1 aligns across 8 bases. Germline CDR1 DFQATT, CDR2 SNEGSKA (reference sequence). V gave up 3 bases and J gave up 5 bases; unmatched junction bases: 5. The CDR3 runs to 13 residues. CDR3 loop: CSARYQGATEAFF. CDR3 DNA sequence: TGCAGTGCTAGGTATCAGGGGGCGACTGAAGCTTTCTTT.

In this sample, this clonotype turned up many times. The chain couples TRBV5-1 to TRBJ2-5, with TRBD1 identical over 7 bases. Germline V gene data show CDR1 as SGHRS and CDR2 as YFSETQ. The CDR3 extends over 15 amino acids. Trimming removed 4 bases from V and 3 bases from J; junction bases left unmatched: 9. CDR3 protein: CASSIRDSLKETQYF. The CDR3 region has the DNA TGCGCCAGCAGCATTCGGGACAGCCTAAAAGAGACCCAGTACTTC.

In this sample, this clonotype turned up a few times. The V and J genes are TRBV19 and TRBJ2-3; D is perhaps TRBD2 (6 bases). V lost 5 bases and J 15 bases, leaving 21 bases between the germline ends. The CDR3 loop spans 13 amino acids. CDR1 is LNHDA and CDR2 is SQIVND in the germline V gene (reference sequence). CDR3: CASSSGGTTRVYF. DNA for the CDR3: TGTGCCAGTAGTTCGGGCGGGACCACCAGGGTCTATTTT.

In its sample, this clonotype was seen many times. V and J are TRBV29-1 and TRBJ1-6; D gene unclear. The CDR3 is 13 residues long. The germline CDR1 and CDR2 sequences are SQVTM and ANQGSEA. The V gene lost 0 bases and the J gene lost 9 bases, with 9 bases spanning the gap. CDR3 nucleotides: TGCAGCGTTGAAGATCAAGAAGGTTCACCCCTCCACTTT. As protein: CSVEDQEGSPLHF.

This clonotype appeared many times. The V gene is TRBV20-1, the J gene TRBJ2-1, with unresolved D. Germline V gives CDR1 DFQATT, CDR2 SNEGSKA (reference sequence). The CDR3 totals 10 residues. V lost 0 bases to trimming and J lost 7 bases, with 1 base between them. CDR3 DNA: TGCAGTGCTAGAGAAAATGAGCAGTTCTTC. This encodes CSARENEQFF.

This clonotype has a handful of counts. This rearrangement joins TRBV20-1 to TRBJ2-7; D unresolved. V was cut by 0 bases and J by 5 bases, with 14 bases left in between. In germline, CDR1 is DFQATT, CDR2 SNEGSKA (reference sequence). The CDR3 sequence is 14 residues long. As DNA, the CDR3 is TGCAGTGCTAGAGATATCAAGGTCGTGGACGAGCAGTACTTC. This gives the protein CSARDIKVVDEQYF.

This clonotype has a handful of counts. The chain uses TRBV6-5 and TRBJ2-3, with 7 bases identical to TRBD2. CDR1 is MNHEY, CDR2 SVGAGI, per germline. The ends lost 2 bases at V and 3 bases at J; junction bases unmatched: 11. This CDR3 contains 17 residues. This CDR3 reads CASSYTRAAGETDTQYF. The CDR3 nucleotides are TGTGCCAGCAGTTACACAAGGGCGGCGGGAGAAACAGATACGCAGTATTTT.

This clonotype was recorded only once. The chain links TRBV7-2 to TRBJ2-1, with D unclear. The CDR3 is made up of 14 amino acids. Germline V gene data show CDR1 as SGHTA and CDR2 as FQGNSA. Trimming pared 9 bases from V and 8 bases from J, leaving 20 bases between. The CDR3: CASSIMGSRDEQFF. CDR3 nucleotide sequence: TGTGCCAGTAGTATTATGGGTTCCCGCGATGAGCAGTTCTTC.

The chain combines TRBV7-2 with TRBJ2-5; D ambiguous. Germline V gives CDR1 SGHTA, CDR2 FQGNSA. The CDR3 runs 15 residues. The V end was cut by 1 base, the J end by 5 bases, with 14 bases between. CDR3 nucleotide sequence: TGTGCCAGCAGCTTAGGAATCCCTCCCTGGGAGACCCAGTACTTC. This encodes CASSLGIPPWETQYF.

This clonotype was recorded a few times. The chain has TRBV7-3 and TRBJ2-2; a weak D match, TRBD2 (7 bases). Germline V gene data show CDR1 as SGHTA and CDR2 as FQGTGA. The V end was cut by 5 bases, the J end by 2 bases, with 21 bases between. This CDR3 has 18 amino acids. The CDR3 nucleotides are TGTGCCAGCAGCCCTCTGGGAGGGGGGGCCTTTAACACCGGGGAGCTGTTTTTT. Translation: CASSPLGGGAFNTGELFF.

Only a few counts were recorded for this clonotype. The chain carries TRBV10-3 and TRBJ1-1; D not resolved. V gave up 4 bases and J gave up 1 base, with 10 bases separating them. Per germline, CDR1 ENHRY and CDR2 SYGVKD. This CDR3 is 14 amino acids long. The CDR3 region is CAISVDSANTEAFF. CDR3 nucleotides: TGTGCCATCAGTGTTGATTCGGCGAACACTGAAGCTTTCTTT.

The chain employs TRBV27 and TRBJ1-5; no clear D. Germline lookup yields CDR1 MNHEY and CDR2 SMNVEV (reference sequence). This CDR3 is 13 amino acids long. V lost 7 bases and J 5 bases, leaving 12 bases between the germline ends. The CDR3 region has the DNA TGTGCCAGCACCCTTGGGTGGGATCAGCCCCAGCATTTT. It encodes CASTLGWDQPQHF.

This clonotype was observed a few times. The V call is TRBV9, the J call TRBJ1-2; TRBD1 might be the D (5 bases). This CDR3 is built from 17 residues. V lost 0 bases, J lost 7 bases, and 22 bases lay in between. CDR1 and CDR2 from the germline V gene are SGDLS and YYNGEE. CDR3 coding DNA: TGTGCCAGCAGCGTAGCCTCCGCTGGGGGAACGGGGGTTGGCTACACCTTC. This encodes CASSVASAGGTGVGYTF.

This clonotype was observed a few times. The gene calls are TRBV7-8 and TRBJ2-2; 7 bases fit TRBD2. J gave up 3 bases and V 1 base, and 11 bases lay outside the gene matches. Germline V gene sequence: CDR1 SGHVS, CDR2 FQNEAQ. The CDR3 has 18 residues. The CDR3 region has the DNA TGTGCCAGCAGCTTAGGACTAGCAGAATTTTGGGACACCGGGGAGCTGTTTTTT. Amino acid sequence: CASSLGLAEFWDTGELFF.